This TCR beta chain was identified in a study of blood T cell repertoires in COVID-19. Study as a whole: Sites across the United States, Italy and Spain contributed samples from acute and convalescent COVID-19. From T cells, B-cell-depleted T cells, or PBMCs came the material, which was cDNA or gDNA.

Sequencing used immunoSEQ multiplex PCR; TCRdb keeps in-frame clones, though not all of them. The data show over 200,000 clones, roughly 84% seen once. Sequencing was performed on peripheral blood. The receptor was derived from a woman of 80 years or more with active or convalescent COVID-19.

CDR3 bases: TGTGCCAGCAGTTACTCCAGGGGAGGGAGTAATGAAAAACTGTTTTTT. It specifies CASSYSRGGSNEKLFF. The V and J genes are TRBV6-5 and TRBJ1-4, with a possible D match to TRBD1 (6 bases). This CDR3 contains 16 residues. Between the trimmed V and J ends, which lost 0 bases and 4 bases, there was a span of 12 bases. The germline V gene has CDR1 MNHEY and CDR2 SVGAGI.